The TCR beta chain described here comes from a study of blood T cell repertoires in COVID-19. Overall study: Spain, Italy and the United States supplied samples that represented acute and convalescent COVID-19.

TCRdb's copy holds only in-frame clones and misses some; the assay was immunoSEQ multiplex PCR. The data show about 8,700 clones, with approximately 91% seen just once and under 5.5% held by the top ten. The source material was peripheral blood. The receptor was derived from a woman aged 45-65 years with active COVID-19.

CDR3 coding DNA: TGCGCCAGCAGACAAAGAACGAACACCGGGGAGCTGTTTTTT. Amino acids: CASRQRTNTGELFF. The chain uses TRBV5-1 and TRBJ2-2; D is uncertain. V was trimmed by 5 bases and J by 0 bases, leaving 8 bases between them. CDR1 is SGHRS and CDR2 is YFSETQ in the germline V gene. The CDR3 is 14 residues long.